The rows below give T cell receptor beta chains drawn from one sample of a study of type 1 regulatory T cells. Their antigen targets remain unknown. MiXCR, run by TCRdb on the reads, gives a single entry per CDR3 protein. This sample yields approximately 42,000 distinct CDR3 sequences, of which over 9% are seen a single time; 8% to 10% belongs to the top ten. Material for sequencing was cultured non-Tr1 T cells, either the whole culture or a sorted T cell fraction (not recorded which). These receptors were collected from a human donor in good health. CDR3s include the opening cysteine and the closing phenylalanine or tryptophan. The order of the fields is CDR3 length, V gene, J gene, clone size, D gene, CDR3 DNA, CDR3 protein. A D gene is named only where the DNA matches it firmly. Where a row states a size, it is once, few, many or the class of an expanded clone; other rows omit it.

len: 13; v_gene: TRBV18; j_gene: TRBJ2-2; abundance: few; d_gene: NA; CDR3nt: TGTGCCAGCTCACCAGAGCGGAGCGGGGAGCTGTTTTTT; CDR3aa: CASSPERSGELFF
len: 13; v_gene: TRBV20-1; j_gene: TRBJ2-5; abundance: medium-sized; d_gene: NA; CDR3nt: TGCAGTGCTAGAAGGGACTCACAAGAGACCCAGTACTTC; CDR3aa: CSARRDSQETQYF
len: 14; v_gene: TRBV25-1; j_gene: TRBJ2-3; abundance: many; d_gene: NA; CDR3nt: TGTGCCAGCACCGCCCAGCCCGGGGAGGATACGCAGTATTTT; CDR3aa: CASTAQPGEDTQYF
len: 15; v_gene: TRBV6-1; j_gene: TRBJ1-2; abundance: many; d_gene: NA; CDR3nt: TGTGCCAGCAGATTGAGCTCAGGGATGAACTATGGCTACACCTTC; CDR3aa: CASRLSSGMNYGYTF
len: 13; v_gene: TRBV4-2; j_gene: TRBJ2-4; abundance: many; d_gene: NA; CDR3nt: TGTGCCAGCAGCCAAGAGGGTCTAAACATTCAGTACTTC; CDR3aa: CASSQEGLNIQYF
len: 15; v_gene: TRBV10-3; j_gene: TRBJ2-7; abundance: many; d_gene: TRBD1; CDR3nt: TGTGCCATCAGTGGACAGGGGAGCCTGTCCTACGAGCAGTACTTC; CDR3aa: CAISGQGSLSYEQYF
len: 15; v_gene: TRBV7-8; j_gene: TRBJ1-1; abundance: NA; d_gene: NA; CDR3nt: TGTGCCAGCAGCTTAGCCGCAGGGGAGGGTACTGAAGCTTTCTTT; CDR3aa: CASSLAAGEGTEAFF
len: 11; v_gene: TRBV2; j_gene: TRBJ2-5; abundance: NA; d_gene: NA; CDR3nt: TGTGCCAGCACCCAAGGGGAGACCCAGTACTTC; CDR3aa: CASTQGETQYF
len: 12; v_gene: TRBV2; j_gene: TRBJ2-5; abundance: many; d_gene: NA; CDR3nt: TGTGCCAGCAATCTGGACTCGGAGACCCAGTACTTC; CDR3aa: CASNLDSETQYF
len: 12; v_gene: TRBV20-1; j_gene: TRBJ2-5; abundance: NA; d_gene: NA; CDR3nt: TGCAGTGCTAGAGTCAGGGGAGAGACCCAGTACTTC; CDR3aa: CSARVRGETQYF
len: 15; v_gene: TRBV7-3; j_gene: TRBJ2-7; abundance: many; d_gene: TRBD1; CDR3nt: TGTGCCAGCAGCTTGGGACAGGGAAGGGCCTACGAGCAGTACTTC; CDR3aa: CASSLGQGRAYEQYF
len: 14; v_gene: TRBV27; j_gene: TRBJ1-2; abundance: NA; d_gene: NA; CDR3nt: TGTGCCAGCAGTTTATCGGTCCAGAGAGATGGCTACACCTTC; CDR3aa: CASSLSVQRDGYTF
len: 14; v_gene: TRBV12-3/TRBV12-4; j_gene: TRBJ1-5; abundance: NA; d_gene: NA; CDR3nt: TGTGCCAGCAGAAGAGGATTGGGAAGTCAGCCCCAGCATTTT; CDR3aa: CASRRGLGSQPQHF
len: 14; v_gene: TRBV2; j_gene: TRBJ2-7; abundance: many; d_gene: NA; CDR3nt: TGTGCCAGCAGCGAGACAGGCATACTCTACGAGCAGTACTTC; CDR3aa: CASSETGILYEQYF
len: 16; v_gene: TRBV12-3/TRBV12-4; j_gene: TRBJ2-2; abundance: few; d_gene: TRBD2; CDR3nt: TGTGCCAGCAGTTTAGCTGGCGGGAGGTACACCGGGGAGCTGTTTTTT; CDR3aa: CASSLAGGRYTGELFF
len: 13; v_gene: TRBV12-3/TRBV12-4; j_gene: TRBJ2-1; abundance: NA; d_gene: NA; CDR3nt: TGTGCCAGCAGGCCCCTCTACTACAATGAGCAGTTCTTC; CDR3aa: CASRPLYYNEQFF
len: 12; v_gene: TRBV28; j_gene: TRBJ2-1; abundance: once; d_gene: NA; CDR3nt: TGTGCCACCCGGACTTCTACCTATGAGCAGTTCTTC; CDR3aa: CATRTSTYEQFF
len: 13; v_gene: TRBV6-1; j_gene: TRBJ1-1; abundance: medium-sized; d_gene: NA; CDR3nt: TGTGCCAGCAGTGTTACAGGGAACACTGAAGCTTTCTTT; CDR3aa: CASSVTGNTEAFF
len: 15; v_gene: TRBV20-1; j_gene: TRBJ2-4; abundance: few; d_gene: NA; CDR3nt: TGCAGTGCTAGAGATTTCAATTTAGCCAAAAACATTCAGTACTTC; CDR3aa: CSARDFNLAKNIQYF
len: 17; v_gene: TRBV21-1; j_gene: TRBJ1-5; abundance: many; d_gene: NA; CDR3nt: TGTGCCATCCCCAACAGGGGCCAGCCTCATAGCAATCAGCCCCAGCATTTT; CDR3aa: CAIPNRGQPHSNQPQHF
len: 15; v_gene: TRBV12-3/TRBV12-4; j_gene: TRBJ2-3; abundance: NA; d_gene: TRBD2; CDR3nt: TGTGCCAGAAGGAAGACTAGCGGGAGGGCAGATACGCAGTATTTT; CDR3aa: CARRKTSGRADTQYF
len: 12; v_gene: TRBV4-2; j_gene: TRBJ2-5; abundance: NA; d_gene: NA; CDR3nt: TGTGCCAGCAGCCAAGAAGCAGGGACCCAGTACTTC; CDR3aa: CASSQEAGTQYF
len: 10; v_gene: TRBV20-1; j_gene: TRBJ2-7; abundance: NA; d_gene: NA; CDR3nt: TGCAGTGCCGCTTCTCGCGAGCAGTACTTC; CDR3aa: CSAASREQYF
len: 15; v_gene: TRBV3-1; j_gene: TRBJ1-5; abundance: many; d_gene: NA; CDR3nt: TGTGCCAGCAGCCAAGGGATCCGGGGCAATCAGCCCCAGCATTTT; CDR3aa: CASSQGIRGNQPQHF
len: 16; v_gene: TRBV27; j_gene: TRBJ1-5; abundance: many; d_gene: NA; CDR3nt: TGTGCCAGCAGTTTACGGCAATCTGTTGGCAATCAGCCCCAGCATTTT; CDR3aa: CASSLRQSVGNQPQHF
len: 16; v_gene: TRBV12-3/TRBV12-4; j_gene: TRBJ2-1; abundance: NA; d_gene: NA; CDR3nt: TGTGCCAGCAGTTTAGCCGGGACAATGCCCTACAATGAGCAGTTCTTC; CDR3aa: CASSLAGTMPYNEQFF